This T cell receptor (beta chain) was recorded in a study of blood T cell repertoires in COVID-19. Study-wide background: Italy, Spain and the United States were the sources of the convalescent and acute COVID-19 samples.

The CDR3 contains 13 residues. Germline-derived CDR1 and CDR2 are SNHLY and FYNNEI. V was trimmed by 10 bases and J by 4 bases, leaving 16 bases between them. As originally analysed: By means of reference gene primer amplification, nucleated cell counts were estimated. TCRdb keeps only in-frame clones here, not all; method: immunoSEQ multiplex PCR. V and J calls and clone size are those listed in that table; D and trimming were worked out from the DNA. The data contain 140,000 to 150,000 clones, about 76% of them singletons. The receptor was isolated from a human donor in a cohort sampled during active COVID-19. The gene calls are TRBV2 and TRBJ1-1; D is possibly TRBD1 (5 bases). The sequenced sample consisted of peripheral blood. CDR3: CATSGFEGTEAFF. For the CDR3, the DNA is TGTGCCACCTCAGGGTTCGAAGGCACTGAAGCTTTCTTT.